This T cell receptor beta chain was captured in a study of T cell responses to AZD1222 COVID-19 vaccine (dated by TCRdb to the early 2020s). A note on the overall study: TCR sequencing was performed for 230 to 250 trial participants, of whom 207 were given two doses of AZD1222 and roughly 25 were given two doses of MenACWY control vaccine. Trial participants were enrolled by age into subgroups of 18-55, 56-69 and 70-plus years, and around 150, 29 and 61 TCR-sequenced participants, respectively, were included in these subgroups. Results and caveats for the whole study, not just this receptor: Nearly half of unique spike-specific TCRs reportedly recognized epitopes outside regions mutated in the B.1.351 and B.1.1.7 variants. Participants were mostly white British, with more females than males. The authors suggested clonal diversity may have been underestimated. Because no day 14 peak-response samples were available, the repertoires could be characterized only after the peak T cell response. Conclusions about previously exposed vaccinees are limited, since just five or six AZD1222 recipients were seropositive for SARS-CoV-2 at baseline. In the small 56-69-year group, the increase in depth fell short of significance, most likely because of low power. The whole spike protein was spanned by vaccine-associated CD4 TCRs, and dominant responses were seen in regions 160-218 and 743-854. After two AZD1222 doses, spike-specific TCR breadth and depth were significantly higher than at day 0 and than in MenACWY recipients.

The CDR3 regions of human TCRbeta chains were analyzed by immunosequencing. Per the authors' processing: Repertoire TCRs were checked for matches against a reference library of SARS-CoV-2-specific TCRs that had been generated using the MIRA antigen-specificity platform. Breadth meant the fraction of unique TCRs that were SARS-CoV-2-associated, whereas depth meant the fraction of total T cells that were SARS-CoV-2-associated. Using the MIRA data, each spike-specific TCR was assigned both to the spike region to which the TCR was reactive and to a CD4 or CD8 class. Log10-transformed breadth and depth values were compared by one-way ANOVA with Sidak's multiple comparisons tests. Not all clones reach the TCRdb copy of this immuneACCESS table, which keeps in-frame sequences only. Checked studies attribute under half of the gap to unresolved V genes and leave the rest unexplained. From that table come the V and J calls and clone size; the DNA was used to work out D and trimming. This sample lists 85,000 to 90,000 clones; roughly nine tenths were detected once. Together, the top ten hold about 5.7% of the sample.

The CDR3 numbers 13 residues from cysteine through phenylalanine. Here the CDR3 DNA is all that survives: 39 bases in frame from base 1. V loses 6 bases of germline sequence and J loses 6 bases, and the interval between the two ends is 12 bases. The sample's time point label, decoded: about 28 days (+/-7) after the second vaccine dose. AZD1222 recipients whose second dose came at about 4 weeks and those whose second dose came at about 12 weeks were combined into one group, since spike-specific TCR depth and breadth did not differ between the two schedules. Vaccinee samples were obtained from the UK trials COV001 and COV002, which included a single-blind randomized controlled phase 2/3 trial of AZD1222 (ChAdOx1 nCoV-19) in healthy adults. For TCRbeta chain sequencing, PBMC samples were collected from trial participants at day 0 and at day 28 after the second dose. About this clone itself: The antigen this receptor binds is unknown. The input lacks base qualities; no much larger clone sits a single base away.

This specimen consisted of peripheral blood, obtained 28 days after the second AZD1222 dose. This clonotype was sampled from an adult who received the AZD1222 COVID-19 vaccine. The chain was built from TRBV12-3 or TRBV12-4 and TRBJ1-5; the D gene identity is not certain. Here the CDR3 is given as CASRAGDLQPQHF. The DNA sequence is TGTGCCAGCAGAGCTGGTGACCTTCAGCCCCAGCATTTT.